These T cell receptor beta chains were read from a single sample in a study of blood T cell repertoires in COVID-19. The repertoire was sequenced with immunoSEQ multiplex PCR; TCRdb's copy has only in-frame clones and lacks some. The table includes 250,000 or so clones, around 85% detected once. The sample was peripheral blood. The receptor source for this set is a man aged 55 to 70 with acute or convalescent COVID-19. Both conserved end residues are part of each CDR3. The order of the fields is V gene, J gene, clone size, D gene, CDR3 DNA, CDR3 protein. The D gene is left open where the match is weak. The size of a clone is reported for some rows only, either as once, few or many, or as a class for expanded clones.

>TRBV7-3|TRBJ2-1|-|-
TGTGCCAGCAGCTTAACGGGGCGGAACAATGAGCAGTTCTTC
CASSLTGRNNEQFF
>TRBV19|TRBJ2-3|-|-
TGTGCCAGTAGTCTCCGGGCTAGCAGCGATACGCAGTATTTT
CASSLRASSDTQYF
>TRBV3-1/TRBV3-2|TRBJ2-7|-|-
TGTGCCAGCAGTCGGGGCTCCTACGAGCAGTACTTC
CASSRGSYEQYF
>TRBV19|TRBJ2-2|-|TRBD2
TGTGCCAGTAGTATCCAAATCCCGGGACTAGCCATGGGTCGGAACACCGGGGAGCTGTTTTTT
CASSIQIPGLAMGRNTGELFF
>TRBV18|TRBJ2-7|once|-
TGTGCCAGCTCACCATTTAGCTCCTACGAGCAGTACTTC
CASSPFSSYEQYF
>TRBV9|TRBJ2-1|-|TRBD2
TGTGCCAGCAGCCCGGGGACTAGCGGGGGGAATGAGCAGTTCTTC
CASSPGTSGGNEQFF
>TRBV28|TRBJ1-4|-|TRBD1
TGTGCCAGCAGCAGAGGAGACAGGGGAGTTGAAAAACTGTTTTTT
CASSRGDRGVEKLFF
>TRBV4-3|TRBJ1-1|-|-
TGCGCCAGCAGCCAAGCTTGGGGGCTATACACTGAAGCTTTCTTT
CASSQAWGLYTEAFF
>TRBV10-3|TRBJ2-3|-|TRBD2
TGTGCCATCAGTGCCTCTAGCGGGGGCACAGATACGCAGTATTTT
CAISASSGGTDTQYF
>TRBV18|TRBJ1-6|-|TRBD1
TGTGCCAGCTCACCGCCACGAGACAGGGTGGGTTCACCCCTCCACTTT
CASSPPRDRVGSPLHF
>TRBV7-8|TRBJ1-5|-|-
TGTGCCAGCTGCAAAGTTTTCGACAGTTCGCCTCAGCCCCAGCATTTT
CASCKVFDSSPQPQHF
>TRBV4-2|TRBJ2-7|-|TRBD2
TGTGCCAGCAGCCTTGCGGGGGACTCCTACGAGCAGTACTTC
CASSLAGDSYEQYF
>TRBV27|TRBJ1-3|-|-
TGTGCCAGCAGTACCCTGGGGGGAGGAAACACCATATATTTT
CASSTLGGGNTIYF
>TRBV27|TRBJ2-5|-|-
TGTGCCAGCAGTGGGACGCTCAGCGGGGAGACCCAGTACTTC
CASSGTLSGETQYF
>TRBV11-2|TRBJ1-1|-|TRBD1
TGTGCCAGCAGTGTTACCGGGACAGGGACGAACACTGAAGCTTTCTTT
CASSVTGTGTNTEAFF
>TRBV27|TRBJ2-7|-|-
TGTGCCAGCAGTTTAGGGCAGGGGAACTCCTACGAGCAGTACTTC
CASSLGQGNSYEQYF
>TRBV15|TRBJ2-3|-|TRBD2
TGTGCCACCAGCCTGACGGGAGGGGACACAGATACGCAGTATTTT
CATSLTGGDTDTQYF
>TRBV27|TRBJ1-3|-|TRBD1
TGTGCCAGCAGTCCTCTGGACAGGGGGCGCGATGGAAACACCATATATTTT
CASSPLDRGRDGNTIYF
>TRBV5-8|TRBJ1-1|once|TRBD1
TGTGCCAGCAGCTTGGGGGACAGGGAAACTGAAGCTTTCTTT
CASSLGDRETEAFF
>TRBV6-5|TRBJ1-2|once|-
TGTGCCGGTGAGGGTCAGGGAGGTCATGGCTACACCTTC
CAGEGQGGHGYTF
>TRBV4-3|TRBJ2-1|-|TRBD2
TGCGCCAGCAGCCAAGGAGGGACTAGCGCCTACAATGAGCAGTTCTTC
CASSQGGTSAYNEQFF
>TRBV7-8|TRBJ2-7|-|-
TGTGCCAGCAGCTTAGCAGGAGGCGGCTCCTACGAGCAGTACTTC
CASSLAGGGSYEQYF
>TRBV4-2|TRBJ2-1|once|TRBD2
TGTGCCAGCAGCCAAGATGGGGGACTAGCGGATTACAATGAGCAGTTCTTC
CASSQDGGLADYNEQFF
>TRBV6-5|TRBJ1-2|few|TRBD1
TGTGCCAGCAGTCCCGGACAGGGGGGAAACTATGGCTACACCTTC
CASSPGQGGNYGYTF
>TRBV25-1|TRBJ1-2|-|TRBD1
TGTGCCAGCAGTGAATATAAAGGGGGGACAGGAGGAGGCTACACCTTC
CASSEYKGGTGGGYTF
>TRBV13|TRBJ2-2|-|-
TGTGCCAGCAGCCTGGCGGGCGGGGAGCTGTTTTTT
CASSLAGGELFF
>TRBV7-9|TRBJ2-5|-|TRBD1
TGTGCCAGCAGCTTAACAGGGGTAGAGACCCAGTACTTC
CASSLTGVETQYF
>TRBV11-2|TRBJ2-6|-|-
TGTGCCAGCAGCTTCAGACCTTCAGGGCTCTCTGGGGCCAACGTCCTGACTTTC
CASSFRPSGLSGANVLTF
>TRBV6-2/TRBV6-3|TRBJ1-1|few|-
TGTGCCAGCAGTACATCAACAGGGTACACTGAAGCTTTCTTT
CASSTSTGYTEAFF
>TRBV30|TRBJ2-2|few|TRBD2
TGTGCCTGGAGAGGCGGGAGGAAGAATACCGGGGAGCTGTTTTTT
CAWRGGRKNTGELFF
>TRBV20-1|TRBJ2-7|-|TRBD2
TGCAGTGCTAGTATGGCGGGAGGGCCTCTATACGAGCAGTACTTC
CSASMAGGPLYEQYF
>TRBV28|TRBJ1-2|-|TRBD1
TGTGCCAGCGATAGTGGGCAGGGGGCGCTTGGCTACACCTTC
CASDSGQGALGYTF
>TRBV16|TRBJ1-2|-|TRBD1
TGTGCCAGCAGCCTTTCTCGGGACAGGGGGCCTGGCTACACCTTC
CASSLSRDRGPGYTF
>TRBV9|TRBJ2-1|-|TRBD2
TGTGCCAGCAGTCTCAAAGCGGGAGGGCCGAATGAGCAGTTCTTC
CASSLKAGGPNEQFF
>TRBV11-3|TRBJ2-3|-|-
TGTGCCAGCAGCTTGAGCGGGTCCTCAGGCACAGATACGCAGTATTTT
CASSLSGSSGTDTQYF
>TRBV19|TRBJ2-7|-|TRBD1
TGTGCCAGTAGTATAGGTCCCTACAGGGGGCGAGGCTACGAGCAGTACTTC
CASSIGPYRGRGYEQYF
>TRBV5-6|TRBJ1-6|-|-
TGTGCCAGCAGCTTGGTCGGTTCACCCCTCCACTTT
CASSLVGSPLHF
>TRBV29-1|TRBJ1-1|-|-
TGCAGCGTTGATCCCGGGGGAGGGACTGAAGCTTTCTTT
CSVDPGGGTEAFF
>TRBV4-3|TRBJ2-1|-|TRBD2
TGCGCCAGCAGCCTATTCGCTCCCGGGACTAGCGCATACAATGAGCAGTTCTTC
CASSLFAPGTSAYNEQFF
>TRBV28|TRBJ1-5|-|TRBD1
TGTGCCAGCAGTGCGACAGGGGTAGGTGGCAATCAGCCCCAGCATTTT
CASSATGVGGNQPQHF
>TRBV6-5|TRBJ2-7|few|TRBD1
TGTGCCAGCGGACAGGGTTTGGGTGAGCAGTACTTC
CASGQGLGEQYF
>TRBV7-3|TRBJ2-1|-|TRBD2
TGTGCCAGCAGCTCGGGACTAGCGGGAGGGAGCTCCTACAATGAGCAGTTCTTC
CASSSGLAGGSSYNEQFF
>TRBV10-3|TRBJ1-1|-|-
TGTGCCATCACGGACACCCTTCGGCACACTGAAGCTTTCTTT
CAITDTLRHTEAFF
>TRBV5-1|TRBJ2-3|-|TRBD2
TGCGCCAGCAGACAGACTAGCGGGAGTGTGGCAGATACGCAGTATTTT
CASRQTSGSVADTQYF
>TRBV5-1|TRBJ2-1|-|TRBD2
TGCGCCAGCAGCTTGGTCGGTACTAGCGGTTACAATGAGCAGTTCTTC
CASSLVGTSGYNEQFF
>TRBV6-4|TRBJ2-1|-|TRBD2
TGTGCCAGCAGTGACGTAGCGGGAGTCCGGAATGAGCAGTTCTTC
CASSDVAGVRNEQFF
>TRBV28|TRBJ2-1|once|TRBD2
TGTGCCAGCAGCACCGGGACTAGCGGGATACCAAGGAGCTCCTACAATGAGCAGTTCTTC
CASSTGTSGIPRSSYNEQFF
>TRBV5-1|TRBJ1-2|few|-
TGCGCCAGCAGCTTGGACAGGATTAGTTCTGATCAGAACACCTTC
CASSLDRISSDQNTF
>TRBV7-9|TRBJ1-1|once|TRBD1
TGTGCCAGCAGCTTCCGACAGGGGGGAAACACTGAAGCTTTCTTT
CASSFRQGGNTEAFF
>TRBV12-5|TRBJ2-1|-|-
TGTGCTAGTGGTTTGCCCGGTGCCGGGGGCAATGAGCAGTTCTTC
CASGLPGAGGNEQFF